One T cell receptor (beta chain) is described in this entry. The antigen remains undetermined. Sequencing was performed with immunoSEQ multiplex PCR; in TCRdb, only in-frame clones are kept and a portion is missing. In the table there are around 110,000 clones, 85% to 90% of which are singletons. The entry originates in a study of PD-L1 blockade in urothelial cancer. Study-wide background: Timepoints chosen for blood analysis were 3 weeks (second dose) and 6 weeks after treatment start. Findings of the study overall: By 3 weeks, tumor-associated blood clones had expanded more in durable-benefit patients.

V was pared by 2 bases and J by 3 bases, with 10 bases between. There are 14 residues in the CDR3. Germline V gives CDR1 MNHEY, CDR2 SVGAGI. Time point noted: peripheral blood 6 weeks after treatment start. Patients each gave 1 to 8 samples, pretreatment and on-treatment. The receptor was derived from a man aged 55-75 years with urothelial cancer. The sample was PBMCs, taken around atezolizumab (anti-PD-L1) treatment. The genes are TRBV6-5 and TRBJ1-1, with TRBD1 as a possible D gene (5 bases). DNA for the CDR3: TGTGCCAGCAGTTACACAGGTGTGCACACTGAAGCTTTCTTT. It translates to CASSYTGVHTEAFF.